Below, one T cell receptor (beta chain) is given with its context. Its specific antigen is unknown. Base-call qualities are not available, and no considerably larger clone is one nucleotide away. For TCRbeta CDR3 sequencing, genomic DNA was extracted from sorted cells using the QIAGEN DNeasy Blood and Tissue Kit. High-throughput TCRbeta CDR3 sequencing, which included PCR amplification with bias correction and internal controls, was done commercially through immunoSEQ. Per the authors' processing: A unique productive TCRbeta sequence was defined by the CDR3 nucleotide sequence when primers matched, and otherwise by the CDR3 amino acid sequence together with the Vbeta and Jbeta genes. As a correction for sorting error, sequences shared between sorted populations at a frequency ratio of 2:1 or less were discarded, and the remaining shared sequences were assigned to the higher population. A sequence was defined as donor-reactive if the sequence was expanded at least 5-fold in CFSE-low cells compared with unstimulated cells and had a frequency of at least 0.01% in CFSE-low cells. Jensen-Shannon divergence calculated on the top 100 TCRbeta sequences ranked by frequency was used to measure repertoire divergence. For samples with multiple sequencing runs, sorting error was corrected separately for each run before the runs were pooled. This immuneACCESS table, as held by TCRdb, lists in-frame sequences with V and J called but not all clones. Of the missing ones, under half trace to an unresolved V gene in checked studies; the others have no known cause. The DNA was the basis for D and trimming; V, J and clone size are from that table. The sample table shows tens of thousands of clones, and 93% are seen once. The leading ten clones occupy roughly 1.7% of the sample.

The CDR3 runs 16 residues from the cysteine to the phenylalanine. Kept here is only the CDR3 DNA, which spans 48 bases and is read in frame from base 1. V ends up 10 bases short and J 3 bases short, with an unmatched junction base count of 13. As encoded in the germline V gene, CDR1 is SNHLY while CDR2 is FYNNEI. Transplants used related donors with nonmyeloablative bone marrow transplantation; mixed chimerism was transient in the human trials. Thawed PBMCs were FACS-sorted into unstimulated Tregs (CD4+CD25+CD127-), CD4+ non-Tregs (CD4+CD25-), CD4 cells and CD8 cells. The patients were a handful of recipients of combined kidney and bone marrow transplants from the ITN036ST trial, and samples were available only for these trial subjects. Healthy control blood was processed to PBMCs with a Ficoll density gradient and then cryopreserved, whereas patient PBMCs were collected both before and after transplant.

The record originates from a study of Tregs in tolerant kidney transplant recipients (dated by TCRdb to the late 2010s). Study-level background: The study used TCRbeta sequencing to identify donor-specific regulatory T cells before combined kidney and bone marrow transplantation, then tracked those cells after transplant.

The paper as a whole reports these results and caveats: The study was constrained by small patient numbers, and validation of the findings is required in larger populations and under other immunosuppression protocols. In tolerant patients, donor-specific Tregs expanded more than Tregs overall, which suggests antigen-driven rather than nonspecific expansion. Biological reproducibility was not examined directly, but technical replication error appeared to be minimal. The most biologically relevant and donor-specific TCRbeta repertoire appeared to be identified by expanding Tregs with activated donor B cells. Because the PCR primers were changed over time for some patients, nucleotide-level comparison could not be performed across the samples from those patients.

The receptor was derived from a human patient who received a combined kidney and bone marrow transplant. After a transplant, not all T cells may be the patient's own; some may come from the graft donor. The source was CD4+ T cells from blood (PBMCs), collected 12 months after the transplant. The chain couples TRBV2 to TRBJ2-2, with TRBD1 matching 8 junction bases. The DNA sequence is TGTGCCACCCGGACAGGGACGAAGGTGTACACCGGGGAGCTGTTTTTT. Translated, this is CATRTGTKVYTGELFF.